What follows are 20 T cell receptor beta chains derived from one specimen sequenced in a study of tumor-infiltrating lymphocytes in localized non-small cell lung cancer. Sequencing was performed with immunoSEQ multiplex PCR; in TCRdb, only in-frame clones are kept and a portion is missing. In the table there are about 16,000 clones, approximately 68% of which are singletons. The source material was lung tumor tissue. These receptors were collected from a human donor with non-small cell lung cancer.

The chain combines TRBV28 with TRBJ2-7; TRBD1 might be the D (6 bases). This CDR3 is built from 12 residues. The V gene lost 5 bases and the J gene lost 3 bases, with 8 bases spanning the gap. Germline V gene data show CDR1 as MDHEN and CDR2 as SYDVKM. The CDR3, as DNA: TGTGCCAGCAGTCCACAGGGCTACGAGCAGTACTTC. It codes for CASSPQGYEQYF.

This clone was observed a handful of times. The CDR3 bases are TGCGCCAGCAGCCATACGACAGGGACGCGAACTGAAGCTTTCTTT. It yields the protein CASSHTTGTRTEAFF. This chain links TRBV4-1 with TRBJ1-1, with 7 bases matching TRBD1. The CDR3 consists of 15 residues. The junction had 9 bases not matched to a gene; V was cut back by 3 bases and J by 5 bases. The germline V gene has CDR1 MGHRA and CDR2 YSYEKL.

A single count supports this clone. The J gene is TRBJ2-1, the V gene TRBV19; 8 bases match TRBD2. The germline V gene encodes CDR1 LNHDA and CDR2 SQIVND (reference sequence). CDR3 length: 14 residues. Trimming removed 4 bases from V and 6 bases from J; junction bases left unmatched: 5. This CDR3 reads CASSRGGGTNEQFF. CDR3 in DNA: TGTGCCAGTAGTAGGGGCGGGGGGACCAATGAGCAGTTCTTC.

This clone ranks as medium-sized. The DNA of the CDR3 is TGTGCCAGCGGAAGCGGGACAGGGAGCAGCCAGGGAAAACTGTTTTTT. This encodes CASGSGTGSSQGKLFF. The chain combines TRBV5-4 with TRBJ1-4, with 9 positions matching TRBD1. The CDR3 totals 16 residues. Germline V CDR1 and CDR2: SGHNT, YYREEE (reference sequence). Trimming cost V 7 bases and J 10 bases; bases outside gene matches: 17.

The CDR3 DNA reads as TGTGCCAGCAGCTTTGGACAGGGGTACGGAAACACCATATATTTT. It is translated as CASSFGQGYGNTIYF. The chain uses TRBV5-5 and TRBJ1-3; 9 bases fit TRBD1. This CDR3 has 15 amino acids. V lost 2 bases and J lost 4; bases outside the gene matches: 4. The germline gives CDR1 SGHKS, CDR2 YYEKEE (reference sequence).

This clone turned up a few times. The chain links TRBV7-9 to TRBJ1-2; a weak D match, TRBD1 (6 bases). Germline V gene sequence: CDR1 SEHNR, CDR2 FQNEAQ (reference sequence). Deletions cut 1 base from V and 6 bases from J, with 15 bases between. CDR3 length: 15 amino acids. The CDR3 DNA follows: TGTGCCAGCAGCTTAGTAGCCGGGACACAAGATGGCTACACCTTC. Protein product: CASSLVAGTQDGYTF. Combining the CDR3 with reference TRBV7-9 and TRBJ1-2 gives the whole variable domain DTGVSQNPRHKITKRGQNVTFRCDPISEHNRLYWYRQTLGQGPEFLTYFQNEAQLEKSRLLSDRFSAERPKGSFSTLEIQRTEQGDSAMYLCASSLVAGTQDGYTFGSGTRLTVV.

The chain is built from TRBV19 and TRBJ1-2, with D hard to call. Germline V CDR1 and CDR2: LNHDA, SQIVND (reference sequence). The CDR3 is 14 amino acids. Trimming shortened V by 7 bases and J by 4 bases, and 16 bases separated the two germline ends. The CDR3 sequence is CASTNLGRTYGYTF. The CDR3, as DNA: TGTGCCAGTACGAACCTAGGCAGAACCTATGGCTACACCTTC.

The CDR3 sequence: CASSLFPPGLTNQPQHF. CDR3 nucleotide sequence: TGTGCCAGCAGTTTATTCCCTCCGGGACTGACAAATCAGCCCCAGCATTTT. V gene TRBV28 combines with J gene TRBJ1-5; weak D call: TRBD1 (5 bases). Per the germline V gene, CDR1 is MDHEN and CDR2 is SYDVKM. The V gene lost 1 base and the J gene lost 4 bases, with 17 bases spanning the gap. The CDR3 is 17 residues long.

The V and J genes are TRBV15 and TRBJ2-7, with a tentative D call TRBD1 (6 bases). Germline values: CDR1 LNHNV, CDR2 YYDKDF (reference sequence). Trimming stripped 5 bases from V and 7 bases from J, with 12 bases between. CDR3 length equals 12 residues. DNA for the CDR3: TGTGCCACCAGCTATATCCAGGGGGAGCAGTACTTC. Translated, it gives CATSYIQGEQYF. Full variable domain (missing parts from reference TRBV15 and TRBJ2-7): DAMVIQNPRYQVTQFGKPVTLSCSQTLNHNVMYWYQQKSSQAPKLLFHYYDKDFNNEADTPDNFQSRRPNTSFCFLDIRSPGLGDTAMYLCATSYIQGEQYFGPGTRLTVT.

The rearrangement links TRBV7-2 to TRBJ1-1; maybe TRBD1 (5 bases). Trimming removed 5 bases from V and 4 bases from J, with 8 bases in between. CDR3 length equals 12 residues. Germline V gene sequence: CDR1 SGHTA, CDR2 FQGNSA. This CDR3 is CASSAQVTEAFF. In nucleotides, the CDR3 is TGTGCCAGCAGCGCACAGGTCACTGAAGCTTTCTTT.

The chain has TRBV30 and TRBJ2-1; 13 bases are a match to TRBD2. J was trimmed by 0 bases and V by 2 bases; bases with no gene match: 4. The germline V gene has CDR1 GTSNPN and CDR2 SVGIG (reference sequence). The CDR3 is made up of 17 amino acids. In DNA form, the CDR3 reads TGTGCCTGGAGTCTGACTAGCGGGAGGAGCTCCTACAATGAGCAGTTCTTC. It yields the protein CAWSLTSGRSSYNEQFF. Combining the CDR3 with reference TRBV30 and TRBJ2-1 gives the whole variable domain SQTIHQWPATLVQPVGSPLSLECTVEGTSNPNLYWYRQAAGRGLQLLFYSVGIGQISSEVPQNLSASRPQDRQFILSSKKLLLSDSGFYLCAWSLTSGRSSYNEQFFGPGTRLTVL.

The genes are TRBV10-1 and TRBJ2-3; 9 positions agree with TRBD2. The CDR3 spans 13 residues. CDR1 and CDR2 (germline): WNHNN, SYGVQD (reference sequence). J was trimmed by 4 bases and V by 5 bases; bases with no gene match: 1. The DNA of the CDR3 is TGCGCCAGCAGTTCTAGCGGGGCAGATACGCAGTATTTT. As protein: CASSSSGADTQYF.

This clone was counted between two and nine times. The chain uses TRBV7-8 and TRBJ2-2; 9 nucleotides align to TRBD2. V shed 2 bases, J shed 5 bases, and the junction held 6 bases outside the gene matches. The V gene's germline CDR1 is SGHVS and CDR2 FQNEAQ. The CDR3 runs to 16 residues. The DNA of the CDR3 is TGTGCCAGCAGCTTACAGGCGGGGGGGCCTACCGGGGAGCTGTTTTTT. Its protein is CASSLQAGGPTGELFF.

This rearrangement joins TRBV7-2 to TRBJ2-7, with 10 bases lining up with TRBD1. Germline lookup yields CDR1 SGHTA and CDR2 FQGNSA. This CDR3 comprises 19 residues. V was pared by 4 bases and J by 0 bases, with 15 bases of the junction left unmatched. The CDR3 nucleotides are TGTGCCAGCAGCTCTGACAGGGGGCGGGTAAGGAAGAGCTCCTACGAGCAGTACTTC. Amino acids: CASSSDRGRVRKSSYEQYF. Combining the CDR3 with reference TRBV7-2 and TRBJ2-7 gives the whole variable domain GAGVSQSPSNKVTEKGKDVELRCDPISGHTALYWYRQSLGQGLEFLIYFQGNSAPDKSGLPSDRFSAERTGGSVSTLTIQRTQQEDSAVYLCASSSDRGRVRKSSYEQYFGPGTRLTVT.

This chain uses TRBV29-1 with TRBJ2-1; 7 bases are a match to TRBD2. The CDR3 is 15 amino acids. The junction had 8 bases not matched to a gene; V was cut back by 6 bases and J by 0 bases. CDR1 is SQVTM and CDR2 is ANQGSEA in the germline V gene. CDR3 region: CSVGGYWGSYNEQFF. The CDR3 coding sequence is TGCAGCGTGGGGGGGTACTGGGGCTCCTACAATGAGCAGTTCTTC.

The gene calls are TRBV30 and TRBJ2-3, with D maybe TRBD1 (5 bases). V gave up 3 bases and J gave up 7 bases, with 8 bases separating them. The CDR3 has 11 residues. Germline V gene sequence: CDR1 GTSNPN, CDR2 SVGIG (reference sequence). CDR3 nucleotide sequence: TGTGCCTGGAGCGCAGGGAATACGCAGTATTTT. The encoded protein is CAWSAGNTQYF.

This chain links TRBV7-2 with TRBJ2-7; 9 bases align to TRBD1. Germline CDR1 and CDR2: SGHTA and FQGNSA. V lost 5 bases and J lost 5; bases outside the gene matches: 4. The CDR3 runs to 13 residues. The CDR3 DNA is TGTGCCAGCAGCGGGACAGGGATCCACGAGCAGTACTTC. Its protein is CASSGTGIHEQYF.

This clone showed up just a few times. The chain recombines TRBV10-3 with TRBJ1-2; D perhaps matches TRBD1 (6 bases). Trimming removed 5 bases from V and 4 bases from J, with 11 bases in between. The germline V gene has CDR1 ENHRY and CDR2 SYGVKD. The CDR3 is 13 amino acids. The CDR3 region has the DNA TGTGCCATCAGTCCGGACAGTGTCTATGGCTACACCTTC. Translated, it gives CAISPDSVYGYTF.

The genes are TRBV10-2 and TRBJ2-7; 10 bases map to TRBD2. Germline values: CDR1 WSHSY, CDR2 SAAADI. There are 15 residues in the CDR3. The trim removed 6 bases at V and 6 bases at J, leaving 11 bases unmatched. Written as DNA, the CDR3 is TGCGCCAGCAGCCGGGGGGCTAGCGGGAGTGTCGAGCAGTACTTC. Translating gives CASSRGASGSVEQYF.

The rearrangement links TRBV6-1 to TRBJ2-5; D gene uncertain. Per the germline V gene, CDR1 is MNHNS and CDR2 is SASEGT. Trimming left V 5 bases short and J 0 bases short, with 4 bases between. This CDR3 comprises 12 residues. CDR3 region: CASSTDQETQYF. The DNA of the CDR3 is TGTGCCAGCAGTACCGACCAAGAGACCCAGTACTTC.